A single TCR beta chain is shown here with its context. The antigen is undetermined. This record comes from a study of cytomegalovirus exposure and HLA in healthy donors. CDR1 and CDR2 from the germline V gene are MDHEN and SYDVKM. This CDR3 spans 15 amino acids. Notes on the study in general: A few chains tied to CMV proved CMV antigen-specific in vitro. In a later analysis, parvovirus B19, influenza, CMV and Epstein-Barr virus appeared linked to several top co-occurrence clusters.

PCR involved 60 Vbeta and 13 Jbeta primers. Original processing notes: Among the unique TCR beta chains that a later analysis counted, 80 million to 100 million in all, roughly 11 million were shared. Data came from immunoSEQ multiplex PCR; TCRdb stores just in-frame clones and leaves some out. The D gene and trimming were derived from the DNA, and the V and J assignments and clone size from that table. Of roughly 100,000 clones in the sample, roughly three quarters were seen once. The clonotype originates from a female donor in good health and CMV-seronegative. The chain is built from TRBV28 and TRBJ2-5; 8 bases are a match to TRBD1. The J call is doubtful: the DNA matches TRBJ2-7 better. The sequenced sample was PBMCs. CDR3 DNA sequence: TGTGCCAGCAGTTTATGGGGACAGGAACCCTACGAGCAGTACTTC. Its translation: CASSLWGQEPYEQYF.